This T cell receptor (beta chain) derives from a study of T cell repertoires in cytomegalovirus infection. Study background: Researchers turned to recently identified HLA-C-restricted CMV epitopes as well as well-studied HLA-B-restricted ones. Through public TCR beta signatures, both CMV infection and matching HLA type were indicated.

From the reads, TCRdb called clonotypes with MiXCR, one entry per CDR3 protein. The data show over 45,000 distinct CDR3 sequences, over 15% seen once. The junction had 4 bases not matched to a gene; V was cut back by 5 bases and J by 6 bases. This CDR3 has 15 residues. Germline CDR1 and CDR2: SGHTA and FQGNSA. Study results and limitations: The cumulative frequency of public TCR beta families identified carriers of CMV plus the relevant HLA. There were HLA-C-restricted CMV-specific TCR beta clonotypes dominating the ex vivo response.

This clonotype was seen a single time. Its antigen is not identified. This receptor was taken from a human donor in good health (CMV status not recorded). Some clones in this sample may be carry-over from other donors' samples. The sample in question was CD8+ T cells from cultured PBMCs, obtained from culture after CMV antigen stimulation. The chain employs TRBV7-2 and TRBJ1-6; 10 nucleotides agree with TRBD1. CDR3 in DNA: TGTGCCAGCAGCATCCGGGACAGGGGTAATTCACCCCTCCACTTT. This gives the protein CASSIRDRGNSPLHF.